Reported below is one TCR beta chain. What it binds is not known. The data were taken from a study of Ad26.COV2.S vaccination and SARS-CoV-2 variants. Study outcomes and limitations: Vaccinees displayed broader spike-specific TCR repertoires than placebo recipients. There was a possibility that the TCR breadth and depth analyses underestimated total T cell responses.

The sample's treatment: roughly 19 received Ad26.COV2.S at low or high dose, single or two shots; a few received placebo; per-sample allocation not given. Sampling occurred on day 63 after the first vaccine or placebo injection. Assay used: immunoSEQ multiplex PCR; TCRdb lists only in-frame clones, some missing. The sample has 410,000 or so clones; around nine tenths are singletons. The germline V and J ends were trimmed by 3 bases and 1 base, with 9 bases remaining between them. The germline V gene has CDR1 MGHDK and CDR2 SYGVNS. This CDR3 has 14 residues. The rearrangement uses TRBV25-1 and TRBJ1-1; no reliable D call. The specimen was peripheral blood, collected in a trial of Ad26.COV2.S vaccine versus placebo. The receptor was isolated from a person aged 18-60 years who received the Ad26.COV2.S COVID-19 vaccine or a placebo. CDR3 amino acids: CASSDSDGNTEAFF. The CDR3 DNA reads TGTGCCAGCAGTGACTCAGACGGGAACACTGAAGCTTTCTTT.